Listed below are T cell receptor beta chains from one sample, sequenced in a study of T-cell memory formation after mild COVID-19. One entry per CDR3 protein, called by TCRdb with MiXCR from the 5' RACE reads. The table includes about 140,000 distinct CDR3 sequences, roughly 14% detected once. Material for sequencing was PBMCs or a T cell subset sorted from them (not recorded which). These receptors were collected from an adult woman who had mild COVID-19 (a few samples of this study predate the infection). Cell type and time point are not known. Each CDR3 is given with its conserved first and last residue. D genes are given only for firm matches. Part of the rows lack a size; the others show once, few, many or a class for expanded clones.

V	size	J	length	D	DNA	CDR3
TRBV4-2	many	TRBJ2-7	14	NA	TGTGCCAGCAGCCAAGAGCGGGACCAACTCGAGCAGTACTTC	CASSQERDQLEQYF
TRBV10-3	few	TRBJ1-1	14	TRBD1	TGTGCCATCAGTGGGGGACAGATGAACACTGAAGCTTTCTTT	CAISGGQMNTEAFF
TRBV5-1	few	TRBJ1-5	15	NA	TGCGCCAGCAGCCTTGGACACCTTAGCAATCAGCCCCAGCATTTT	CASSLGHLSNQPQHF
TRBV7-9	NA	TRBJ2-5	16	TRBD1	TGTGCCAGCAGCCCCCAATGGGGGACAGCTCAAGAGACCCAGTACTTC	CASSPQWGTAQETQYF
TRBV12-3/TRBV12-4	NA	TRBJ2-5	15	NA	TGTGCCAGCAGTTTTTGGGCTTCCCTGAAGGAGACCCAGTACTTC	CASSFWASLKETQYF
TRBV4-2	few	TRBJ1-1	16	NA	TGTGCCAGCAGCCAAGAGGGGAGCTGGGGGGTAGGAGAAGCTTTCTTT	CASSQEGSWGVGEAFF
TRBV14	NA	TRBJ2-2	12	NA	TGTGCCAGCAGCCAAGGGCCGTCGGAGCTGTTTTTT	CASSQGPSELFF
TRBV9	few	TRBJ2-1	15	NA	TGTGCCAGCAGCGTAGAAGGGGGCTCCTACAATGAGCAGTTCTTC	CASSVEGGSYNEQFF
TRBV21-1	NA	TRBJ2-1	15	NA	TGTGCCAGCAGCAAATGGCCGGGACTACCCTCGAAACGGTTCTTC	CASSKWPGLPSKRFF
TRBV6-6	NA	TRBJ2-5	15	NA	TGTGCCAGCAGTTACTACGGGGCTCTCCAAGAGACCCAGTACTTC	CASSYYGALQETQYF
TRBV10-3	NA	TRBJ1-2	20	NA	TGTGCCATCAGTGAGTCGACCCACGGAGGTCGTATGGTCCGTGGTGATGGCTACACCTTC	CAISESTHGGRMVRGDGYTF
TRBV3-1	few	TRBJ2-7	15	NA	TGTGCCAGCAGCCAAGGACAACAGGTCCGGGACGAGCAGTACTTC	CASSQGQQVRDEQYF
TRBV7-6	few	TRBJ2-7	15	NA	TGTGCCAGCCGGTGGGAGGGGGACCCAAGTAACGAGCAGTACTTC	CASRWEGDPSNEQYF
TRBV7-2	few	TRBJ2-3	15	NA	TGTGCCAGCAGCTCGACAGTGTTTCGCACAGATACGCAGTATTTT	CASSSTVFRTDTQYF
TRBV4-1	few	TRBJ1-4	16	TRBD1	TGCGCCAGCAGCCCCCGCTACAGGACAGGCCCAGAGAAACTGTTTTTT	CASSPRYRTGPEKLFF
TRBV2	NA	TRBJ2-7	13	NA	TGTGCCAGCAGCTATGCAGTCTCCTACGAGCAGTACTTC	CASSYAVSYEQYF
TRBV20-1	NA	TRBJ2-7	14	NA	TGCAGTGCTAGAGATCGGGCCAGGGTTTACGAGCAGTACTTC	CSARDRARVYEQYF
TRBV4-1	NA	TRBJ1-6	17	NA	TGCGCCAGCAGCTCCCGCGGGGGAAGATCCTATAATTCACCCCTCCACTTT	CASSSRGGRSYNSPLHF
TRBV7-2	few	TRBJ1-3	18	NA	TGTGCCAGCAGCCCCCGGGCTACCTTCGGATCCTGGGCAAACACCATATATTTT	CASSPRATFGSWANTIYF
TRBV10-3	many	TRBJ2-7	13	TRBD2	TGTGCCATCAGTGGCGGGAGGATCTACGAGCAGTACTTC	CAISGGRIYEQYF
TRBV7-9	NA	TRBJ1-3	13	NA	TGTGCCAGCAGCTTAGGTGCTGGAAACACCATATATTTT	CASSLGAGNTIYF
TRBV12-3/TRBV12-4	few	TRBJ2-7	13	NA	TGTGCCAGCAGTTTAAGGGGGTTGTGGGAGCAGTACTTC	CASSLRGLWEQYF
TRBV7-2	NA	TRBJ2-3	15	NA	TGTGCCAGCAGCTTAGCGGCAGGGAATCTCGGCACGCAGTATTTT	CASSLAAGNLGTQYF
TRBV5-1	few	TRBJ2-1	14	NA	TGCGCCAGCGTCTCAGGGGGGGCCTACAATGAGCAGTTCTTC	CASVSGGAYNEQFF
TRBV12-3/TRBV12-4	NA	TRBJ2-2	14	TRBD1	TGTGCCAGCAGCGATCCCAGGGGGCTATTGGAGCTGTTTTTT	CASSDPRGLLELFF
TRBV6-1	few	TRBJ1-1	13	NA	TGTGCCAGCAGCCAGGCAGGGATGGCTGAAGCTTTCTTT	CASSQAGMAEAFF
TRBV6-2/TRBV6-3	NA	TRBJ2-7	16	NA	TGTGCCAGCAGTTCGGAGCGGTCTACTGGCACCTACGAGCAGTACTTC	CASSSERSTGTYEQYF
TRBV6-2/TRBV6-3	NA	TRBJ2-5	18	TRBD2	TGTGCCAGCAGTTACGAGGGGCCATCGACTAGCGGGAGTGAGACCCAGTACTTC	CASSYEGPSTSGSETQYF
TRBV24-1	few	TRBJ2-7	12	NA	TGTGCCACCAGTCAAGGGCCCTACGAGCAGTACTTC	CATSQGPYEQYF
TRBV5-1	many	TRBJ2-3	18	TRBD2	TGCGCCAGCAGCTCGTGGAGGATAGCGGGAGTCAACACAGATACGCAGTATTTT	CASSSWRIAGVNTDTQYF
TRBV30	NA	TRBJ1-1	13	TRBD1	TGTGCCTGGAGTAGCCAGGGGGTGGGTGAAGCTTTCTTT	CAWSSQGVGEAFF
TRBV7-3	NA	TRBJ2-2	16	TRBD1	TGTGCCAGCAGCTTGGGCGGACAGGGAAACACCGGGGAGCTGTTTTTT	CASSLGGQGNTGELFF
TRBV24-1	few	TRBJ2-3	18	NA	TGTGCCACCAGTGATTTGCGTGTTGGAGCTCCGGGCACAGATACGCAGTATTTT	CATSDLRVGAPGTDTQYF
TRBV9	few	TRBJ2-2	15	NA	TGTGCCAGCAGCGTAGATGGGGGGAACACCGGGGAGCTGTTTTTT	CASSVDGGNTGELFF
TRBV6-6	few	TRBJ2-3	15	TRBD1	TGTGCCAGCAGTTCGGACAGGGCCTACACAGATACGCAGTATTTT	CASSSDRAYTDTQYF
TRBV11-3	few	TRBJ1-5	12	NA	TGTGCCAGCAGCCAAGGGAACCAGCCCCAGCATTTT	CASSQGNQPQHF